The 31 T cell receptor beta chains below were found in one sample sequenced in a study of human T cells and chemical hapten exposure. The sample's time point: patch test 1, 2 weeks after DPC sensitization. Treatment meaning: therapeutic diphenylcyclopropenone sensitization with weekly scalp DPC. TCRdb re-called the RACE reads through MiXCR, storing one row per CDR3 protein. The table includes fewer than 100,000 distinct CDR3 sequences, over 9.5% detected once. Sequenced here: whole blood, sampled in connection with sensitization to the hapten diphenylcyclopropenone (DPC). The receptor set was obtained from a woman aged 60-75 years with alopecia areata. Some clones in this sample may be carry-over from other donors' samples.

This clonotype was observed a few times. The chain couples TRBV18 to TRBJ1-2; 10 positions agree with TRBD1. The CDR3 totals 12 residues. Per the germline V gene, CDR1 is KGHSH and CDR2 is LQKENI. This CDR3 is CAAGTGELRYTF. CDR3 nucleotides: TGTGCAGCTGGGACAGGGGAGTTACGCTACACCTTC. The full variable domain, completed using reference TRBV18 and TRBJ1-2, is NAGVMQNPRHLVRRRGQEARLRCSPMKGHSHVYWYRQLPEEGLKFMVYLQKENIIDESGMPKERFSAEFPKEGPSILRIQQVVRGDSAAYFCAAGTGELRYTFGSGTRLTVV.

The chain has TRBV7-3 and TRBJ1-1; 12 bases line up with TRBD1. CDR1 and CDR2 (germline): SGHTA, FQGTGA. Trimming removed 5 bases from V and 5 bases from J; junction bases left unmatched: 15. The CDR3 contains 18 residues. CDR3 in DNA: TGTGCCAGCAGCCGGCGTCCGGGACAGGGGGCGAGACCAACTGAAGCTTTCTTT. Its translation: CASSRRPGQGARPTEAFF.

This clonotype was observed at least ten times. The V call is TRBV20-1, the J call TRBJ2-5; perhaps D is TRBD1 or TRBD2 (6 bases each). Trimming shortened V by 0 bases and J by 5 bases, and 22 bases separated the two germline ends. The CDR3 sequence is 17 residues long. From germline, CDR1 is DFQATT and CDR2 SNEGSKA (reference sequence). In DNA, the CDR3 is TGCAGTGCTAGAGATTTATCGTACTCGGGGGCTCCGGAGACCCAGTACTTC. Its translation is CSARDLSYSGAPETQYF.

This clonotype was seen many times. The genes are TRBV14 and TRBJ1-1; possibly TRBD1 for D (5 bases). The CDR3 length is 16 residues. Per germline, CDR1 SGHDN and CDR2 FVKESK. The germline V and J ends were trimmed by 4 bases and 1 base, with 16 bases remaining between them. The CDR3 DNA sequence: TGTGCCAGCAGCCCCCAAATAGGGGCCCCGAACACTGAAGCTTTCTTT. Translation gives CASSPQIGAPNTEAFF.

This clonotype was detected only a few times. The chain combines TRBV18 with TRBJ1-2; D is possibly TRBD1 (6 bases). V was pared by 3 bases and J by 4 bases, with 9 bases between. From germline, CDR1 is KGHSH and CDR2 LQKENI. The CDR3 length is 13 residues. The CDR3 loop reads CASSPDSSYGYTF. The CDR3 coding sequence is TGTGCCAGCTCACCGGACAGCTCCTATGGCTACACCTTC.

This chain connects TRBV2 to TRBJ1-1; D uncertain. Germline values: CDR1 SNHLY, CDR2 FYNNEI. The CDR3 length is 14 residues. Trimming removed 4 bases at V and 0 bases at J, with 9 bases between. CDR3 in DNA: TGTGCCAGCAGTGGTACTGCAGTGAACACTGAAGCTTTCTTT. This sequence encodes CASSGTAVNTEAFF.

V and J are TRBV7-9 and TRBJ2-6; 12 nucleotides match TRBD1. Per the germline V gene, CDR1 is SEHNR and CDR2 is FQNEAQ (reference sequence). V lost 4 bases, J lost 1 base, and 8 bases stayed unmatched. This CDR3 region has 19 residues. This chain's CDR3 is CASSSRGDRGHSGANVLTF. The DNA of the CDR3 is TGTGCCAGCAGCTCACGAGGGGACAGGGGGCATTCTGGGGCCAACGTCCTGACTTTC.

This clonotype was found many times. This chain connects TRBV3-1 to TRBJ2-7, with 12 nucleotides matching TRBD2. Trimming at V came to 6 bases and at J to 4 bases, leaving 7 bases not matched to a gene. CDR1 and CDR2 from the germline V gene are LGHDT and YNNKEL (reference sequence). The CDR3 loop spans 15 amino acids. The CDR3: CASSPGLAGIYEQYF. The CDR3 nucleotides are TGTGCCAGCAGTCCTGGACTAGCGGGGATTTACGAGCAGTACTTC.

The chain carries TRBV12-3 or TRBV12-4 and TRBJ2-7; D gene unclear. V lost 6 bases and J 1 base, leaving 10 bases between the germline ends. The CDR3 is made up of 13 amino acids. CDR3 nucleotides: TGTGCCAGCAGGCGGTCTCCATCCTACGAGCAGTACTTC. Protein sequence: CASRRSPSYEQYF.

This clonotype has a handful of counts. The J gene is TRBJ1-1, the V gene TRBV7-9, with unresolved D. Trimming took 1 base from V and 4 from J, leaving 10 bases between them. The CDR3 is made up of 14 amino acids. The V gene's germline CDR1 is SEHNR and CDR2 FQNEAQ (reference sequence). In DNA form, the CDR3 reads TGTGCCAGCAGCTTAGTTGGCAGGCTCACTGAAGCTTTCTTT. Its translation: CASSLVGRLTEAFF.

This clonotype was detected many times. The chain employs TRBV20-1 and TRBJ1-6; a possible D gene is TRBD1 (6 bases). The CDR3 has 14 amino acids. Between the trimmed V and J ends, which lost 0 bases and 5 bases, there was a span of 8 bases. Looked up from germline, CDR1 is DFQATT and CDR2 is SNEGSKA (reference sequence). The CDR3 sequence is CSAREGADNSPLHF. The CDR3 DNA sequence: TGCAGTGCTAGAGAGGGGGCGGATAATTCACCCCTCCACTTT.

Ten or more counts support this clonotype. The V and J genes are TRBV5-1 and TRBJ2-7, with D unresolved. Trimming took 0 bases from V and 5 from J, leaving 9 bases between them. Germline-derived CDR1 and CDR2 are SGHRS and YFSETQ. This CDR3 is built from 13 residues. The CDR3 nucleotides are TGCGCCAGCAGCTTGGAAAATAACCACGAGCAGTACTTC. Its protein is CASSLENNHEQYF.

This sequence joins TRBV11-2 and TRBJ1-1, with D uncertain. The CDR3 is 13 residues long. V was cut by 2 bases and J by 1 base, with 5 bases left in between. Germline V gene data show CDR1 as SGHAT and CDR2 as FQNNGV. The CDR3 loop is CASSLRENTEAFF. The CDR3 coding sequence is TGTGCCAGCAGCTTACGGGAGAACACTGAAGCTTTCTTT.

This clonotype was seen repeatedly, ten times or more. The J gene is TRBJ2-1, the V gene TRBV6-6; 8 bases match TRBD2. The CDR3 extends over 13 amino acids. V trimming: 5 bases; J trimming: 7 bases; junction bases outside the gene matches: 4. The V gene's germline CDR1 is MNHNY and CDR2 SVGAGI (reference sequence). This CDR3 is CASSRSGGNEQFF. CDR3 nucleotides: TGTGCCAGCAGTCGTTCGGGAGGGAATGAGCAGTTCTTC.

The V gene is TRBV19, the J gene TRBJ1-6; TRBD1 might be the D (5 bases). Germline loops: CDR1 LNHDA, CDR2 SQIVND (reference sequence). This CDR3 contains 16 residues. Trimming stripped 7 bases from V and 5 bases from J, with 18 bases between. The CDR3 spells CASTPGSVWDNSPLHF. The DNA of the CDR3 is TGTGCCAGTACCCCAGGGTCAGTTTGGGATAATTCACCCCTCCACTTT.

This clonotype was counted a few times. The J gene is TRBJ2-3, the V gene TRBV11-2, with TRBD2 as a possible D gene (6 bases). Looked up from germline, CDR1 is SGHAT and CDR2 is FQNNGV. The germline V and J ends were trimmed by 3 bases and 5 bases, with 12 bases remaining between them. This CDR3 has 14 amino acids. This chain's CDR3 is CASSFLIGGDTQYF. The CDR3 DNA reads TGTGCCAGCAGCTTTTTAATCGGGGGAGATACGCAGTATTTT.

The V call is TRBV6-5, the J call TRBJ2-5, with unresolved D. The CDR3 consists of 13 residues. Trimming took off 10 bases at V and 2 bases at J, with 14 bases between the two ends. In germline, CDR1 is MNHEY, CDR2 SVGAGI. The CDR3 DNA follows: TGTGCCACCCGGCGTTTAGGTCAAGAGACCCAGTACTTC. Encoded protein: CATRRLGQETQYF.

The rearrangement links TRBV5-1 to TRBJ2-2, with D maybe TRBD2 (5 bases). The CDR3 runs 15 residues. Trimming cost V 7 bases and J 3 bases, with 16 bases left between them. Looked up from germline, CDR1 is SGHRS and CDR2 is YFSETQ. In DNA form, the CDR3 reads TGCGCCAGCCGCCTAGGACTTTCATACACCGGGGAGCTGTTTTTT. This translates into CASRLGLSYTGELFF.

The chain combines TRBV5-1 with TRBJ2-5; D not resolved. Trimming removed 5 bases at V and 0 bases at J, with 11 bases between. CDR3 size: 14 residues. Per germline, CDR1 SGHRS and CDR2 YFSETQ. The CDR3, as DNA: TGCGCCAGCAGTACGCGGATTGACCAAGAGACCCAGTACTTC. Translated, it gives CASSTRIDQETQYF. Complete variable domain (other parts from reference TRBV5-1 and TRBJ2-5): KAGVTQTPRYLIKTRGQQVTLSCSPISGHRSVSWYQQTPGQGLQFLFEYFSETQRNKGNFPGRFSGRQFSNSRSEMNVSTLELGDSALYLCASSTRIDQETQYFGPGTRLLVL.

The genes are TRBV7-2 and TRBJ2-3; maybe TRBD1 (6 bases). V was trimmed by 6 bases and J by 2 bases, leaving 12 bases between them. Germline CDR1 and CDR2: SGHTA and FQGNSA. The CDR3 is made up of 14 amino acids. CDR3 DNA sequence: TGTGCCAGCAGAGAGAGGGGGTACACAGATACGCAGTATTTT. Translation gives CASRERGYTDTQYF.

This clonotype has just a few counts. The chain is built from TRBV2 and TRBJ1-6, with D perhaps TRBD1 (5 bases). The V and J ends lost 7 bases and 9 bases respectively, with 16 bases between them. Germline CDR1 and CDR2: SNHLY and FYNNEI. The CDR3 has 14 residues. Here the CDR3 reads CASIPGSTSSPLHF. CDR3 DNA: TGTGCCAGCATTCCAGGGTCGACCTCTTCACCCCTCCACTTT.

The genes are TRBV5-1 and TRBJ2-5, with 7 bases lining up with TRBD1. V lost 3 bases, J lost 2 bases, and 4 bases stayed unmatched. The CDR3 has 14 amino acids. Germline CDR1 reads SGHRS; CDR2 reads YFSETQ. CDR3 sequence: CASSSGQRQETQYF. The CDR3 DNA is TGCGCCAGCAGCTCGGGACAGCGTCAAGAGACCCAGTACTTC.

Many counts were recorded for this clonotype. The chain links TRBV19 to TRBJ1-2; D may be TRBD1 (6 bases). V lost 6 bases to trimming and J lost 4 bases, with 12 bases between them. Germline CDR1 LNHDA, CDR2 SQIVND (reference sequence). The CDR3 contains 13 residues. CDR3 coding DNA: TGTGCCAGTAGCATGGACAGCTTCTATGGCTACACCTTC. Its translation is CASSMDSFYGYTF.

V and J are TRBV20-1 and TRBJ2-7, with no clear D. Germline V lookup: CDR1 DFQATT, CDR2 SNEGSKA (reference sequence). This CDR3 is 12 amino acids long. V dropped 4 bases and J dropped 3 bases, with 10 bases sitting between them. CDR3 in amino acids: CSATSLFYEQYF. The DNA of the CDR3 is TGCAGTGCTACTAGTCTCTTCTACGAGCAGTACTTC.

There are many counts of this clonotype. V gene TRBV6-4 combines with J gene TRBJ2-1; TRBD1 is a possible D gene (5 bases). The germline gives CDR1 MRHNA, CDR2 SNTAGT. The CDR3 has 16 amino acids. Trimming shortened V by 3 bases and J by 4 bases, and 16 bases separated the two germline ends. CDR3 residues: CASSETWPGPYNEQFF. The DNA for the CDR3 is TGTGCCAGCAGTGAAACGTGGCCAGGGCCTTACAATGAGCAGTTCTTC.

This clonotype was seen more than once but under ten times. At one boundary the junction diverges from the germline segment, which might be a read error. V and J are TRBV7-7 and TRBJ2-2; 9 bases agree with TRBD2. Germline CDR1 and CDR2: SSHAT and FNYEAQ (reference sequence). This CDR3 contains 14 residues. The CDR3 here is CASSLERGAGELFF. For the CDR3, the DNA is TGTGCTAGCAGCCTGGAGCGGGGGGCCGGGGAGCTGTTTTTT.

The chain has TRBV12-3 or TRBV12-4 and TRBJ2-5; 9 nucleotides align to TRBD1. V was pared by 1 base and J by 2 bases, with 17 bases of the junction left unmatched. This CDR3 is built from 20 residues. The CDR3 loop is CASSLGGTGFMGPLQETQYF. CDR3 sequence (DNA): TGTGCCAGCAGTTTAGGGGGGACAGGGTTTATGGGACCCTTACAAGAGACCCAGTACTTC.

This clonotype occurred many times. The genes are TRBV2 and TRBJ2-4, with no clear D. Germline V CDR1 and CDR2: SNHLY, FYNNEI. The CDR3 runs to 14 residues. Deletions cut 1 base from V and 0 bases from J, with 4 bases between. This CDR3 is CASSEEVAKNIQYF. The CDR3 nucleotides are TGTGCCAGCAGTGAAGAGGTAGCCAAAAACATTCAGTACTTC.

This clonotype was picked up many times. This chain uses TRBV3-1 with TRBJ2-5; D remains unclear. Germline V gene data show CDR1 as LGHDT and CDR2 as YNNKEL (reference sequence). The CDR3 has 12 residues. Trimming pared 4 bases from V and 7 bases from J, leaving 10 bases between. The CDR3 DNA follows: TGTGCCAGCAGCCCCTTAAGCCGGACCCAGTACTTC. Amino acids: CASSPLSRTQYF.

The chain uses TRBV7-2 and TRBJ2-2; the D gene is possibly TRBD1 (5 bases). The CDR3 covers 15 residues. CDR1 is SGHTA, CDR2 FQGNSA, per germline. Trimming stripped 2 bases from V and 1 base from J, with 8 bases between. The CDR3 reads CASSLFTGNTGELFF. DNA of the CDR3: TGTGCCAGCAGCTTATTCACAGGGAACACCGGGGAGCTGTTTTTT.

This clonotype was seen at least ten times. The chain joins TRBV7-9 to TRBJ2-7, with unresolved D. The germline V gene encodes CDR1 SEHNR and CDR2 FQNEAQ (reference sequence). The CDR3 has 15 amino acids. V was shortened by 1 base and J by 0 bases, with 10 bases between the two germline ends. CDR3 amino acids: CASSLEWGSSYEQYF. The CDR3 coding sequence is TGTGCCAGCAGCTTAGAATGGGGATCCTCCTACGAGCAGTACTTC.